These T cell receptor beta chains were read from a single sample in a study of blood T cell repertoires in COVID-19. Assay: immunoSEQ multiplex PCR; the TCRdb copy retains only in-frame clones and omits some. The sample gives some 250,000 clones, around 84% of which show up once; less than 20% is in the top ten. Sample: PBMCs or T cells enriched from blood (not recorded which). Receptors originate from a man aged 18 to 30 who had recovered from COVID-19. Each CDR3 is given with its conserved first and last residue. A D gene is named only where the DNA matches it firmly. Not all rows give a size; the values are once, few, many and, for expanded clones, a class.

cdr3_nt: TGTGCCAGCAGCTTACCGACAGGTTACACTGAAGCTTTCTTT; cdr3_aa: CASSLPTGYTEAFF; clone_size: NA; d_call: NA; v_call: TRBV11-2; j_call: TRBJ1-1
cdr3_nt: TGTGCCAGCTCTAGGGACAGGGAATCAGATACGCAGTATTTT; cdr3_aa: CASSRDRESDTQYF; clone_size: NA; d_call: TRBD1; v_call: TRBV18; j_call: TRBJ2-3
cdr3_nt: TGTGCCAGCAGCCGACGACTGGAAACCTACGAGCAGTACTTC; cdr3_aa: CASSRRLETYEQYF; clone_size: once; d_call: NA; v_call: TRBV11-3; j_call: TRBJ2-7
cdr3_nt: TGCGCCAGCAGCTTGGGACAGGTGTATAATTCACCCCTCCACTTT; cdr3_aa: CASSLGQVYNSPLHF; clone_size: once; d_call: NA; v_call: TRBV5-1; j_call: TRBJ1-6
cdr3_nt: TGCGCCAGCAGCTTGGGAGCAGGTTTGGAGACCCAGTACTTC; cdr3_aa: CASSLGAGLETQYF; clone_size: NA; d_call: NA; v_call: TRBV5-1; j_call: TRBJ2-5
cdr3_nt: TGTGCCAGCAGCTTATTAGGGAGAGAGGGTCCTGAGCAGTTCTTC; cdr3_aa: CASSLLGREGPEQFF; clone_size: once; d_call: NA; v_call: TRBV7-3; j_call: TRBJ2-1
cdr3_nt: TGTGCCAGCAGTTCGCGAGGACTAGCGGACAATGAGCAGTTCTTC; cdr3_aa: CASSSRGLADNEQFF; clone_size: NA; d_call: TRBD2; v_call: TRBV27; j_call: TRBJ2-1
cdr3_nt: TGTGCCACCAGCTCTTTTGAGACAGATACTAACTATGGCTACACCTTC; cdr3_aa: CATSSFETDTNYGYTF; clone_size: NA; d_call: NA; v_call: TRBV15; j_call: TRBJ1-2
cdr3_nt: TGTGCCAGTAGTCCCATCAATGTAGATACGCAGTATTTT; cdr3_aa: CASSPINVDTQYF; clone_size: NA; d_call: NA; v_call: TRBV19; j_call: TRBJ2-3
cdr3_nt: TGTGCCAGCAGCTTCGACACAGGGGGCGCGGAGACCCAGTACTTC; cdr3_aa: CASSFDTGGAETQYF; clone_size: NA; d_call: TRBD1; v_call: TRBV5-5; j_call: TRBJ2-5
cdr3_nt: TGTGCCAGCCAGAGGGTAGGGTTTAGGAACACTGAAGCTTTCTTT; cdr3_aa: CASQRVGFRNTEAFF; clone_size: NA; d_call: NA; v_call: TRBV6-5; j_call: TRBJ1-1
cdr3_nt: TGTGCCAGCAGACCAGCGGGTAACCAGGTCGAGCAGTACTTC; cdr3_aa: CASRPAGNQVEQYF; clone_size: NA; d_call: NA; v_call: TRBV7-2; j_call: TRBJ2-7
cdr3_nt: TGTGCCAGCAGCGGAGGGGGACCGGGACAGGGGCTCACCGATGAGCAGTTCTTC; cdr3_aa: CASSGGGPGQGLTDEQFF; clone_size: NA; d_call: TRBD1; v_call: TRBV9; j_call: TRBJ2-1
cdr3_nt: TGTGCCACCAGCAGAGAATTATACAGAACCGGAAACACCATATATTTT; cdr3_aa: CATSRELYRTGNTIYF; clone_size: NA; d_call: NA; v_call: TRBV15; j_call: TRBJ1-3
cdr3_nt: TGTGCCAGCAGTTTTTCAGGTGGGGACAGAACCTACAATGAGCAGTTCTTC; cdr3_aa: CASSFSGGDRTYNEQFF; clone_size: once; d_call: TRBD1; v_call: TRBV28; j_call: TRBJ2-1
cdr3_nt: TGTGCTAGTGGTTCCGTAATTACCCGGGGGATTAATTCACCCCTCCACTTT; cdr3_aa: CASGSVITRGINSPLHF; clone_size: NA; d_call: NA; v_call: TRBV12-5; j_call: TRBJ1-6
cdr3_nt: TGTGCCAGCAGCCCTCTTGGGCCCCCTTCGAACACCGGGGAGCTGTTTTTT; cdr3_aa: CASSPLGPPSNTGELFF; clone_size: NA; d_call: NA; v_call: TRBV6-2/TRBV6-3; j_call: TRBJ2-2
cdr3_nt: TGTGCCAGAAGGTCTCTAGCGGGACAAGAGACCCAGTACTTC; cdr3_aa: CARRSLAGQETQYF; clone_size: NA; d_call: TRBD2; v_call: TRBV5-3; j_call: TRBJ2-5
cdr3_nt: TGTGCCAGCAGCGTAGGGTCACGGGCGGGGAAGGGGGCTCAGCCCCAGCATTTT; cdr3_aa: CASSVGSRAGKGAQPQHF; clone_size: once; d_call: TRBD1; v_call: TRBV9; j_call: TRBJ1-5
cdr3_nt: TGTGCCAGTAGTATTGGGGGGGAAGCTTTCTTT; cdr3_aa: CASSIGGEAFF; clone_size: NA; d_call: NA; v_call: TRBV19; j_call: TRBJ1-1
cdr3_nt: TGTGCCAGCAGCCAAGCGGGGGGTTCCGGGGCCAACGTCCTGACTTTC; cdr3_aa: CASSQAGGSGANVLTF; clone_size: few; d_call: TRBD2; v_call: TRBV3-1/TRBV3-2; j_call: TRBJ2-6
cdr3_nt: TGTGCCAGTAGTAAGTCCTCGGGGATGAACACTGAAGCTTTCTTT; cdr3_aa: CASSKSSGMNTEAFF; clone_size: NA; d_call: NA; v_call: TRBV19; j_call: TRBJ1-1
cdr3_nt: TGTGCCAGCTCACCAACCCCCGGGGAGGGTGGCTACACCTTC; cdr3_aa: CASSPTPGEGGYTF; clone_size: NA; d_call: NA; v_call: TRBV18; j_call: TRBJ1-2
cdr3_nt: TGTGCCATAAGACTAGCGGGCTTATACGAGCAGTACTTC; cdr3_aa: CAIRLAGLYEQYF; clone_size: once; d_call: TRBD2; v_call: TRBV30; j_call: TRBJ2-7
cdr3_nt: TGTGCCAGCAGTTACGGTCAAGGACAGGGGAGAACTGAAGCTTTCTTT; cdr3_aa: CASSYGQGQGRTEAFF; clone_size: NA; d_call: TRBD1; v_call: TRBV6-5; j_call: TRBJ1-1
cdr3_nt: TGTGCTAGTGGTTGGGGACTGACCGGGGAGCTGTTTTTT; cdr3_aa: CASGWGLTGELFF; clone_size: NA; d_call: NA; v_call: TRBV12-5; j_call: TRBJ2-2
cdr3_nt: TGTGCCAGCTCACCACTTGCGGGGGGCTCGGTCAATGAGCAGTTCTTC; cdr3_aa: CASSPLAGGSVNEQFF; clone_size: NA; d_call: TRBD2; v_call: TRBV18; j_call: TRBJ2-1
cdr3_nt: TGTGCCAGCTCACTAACCCCGGAGGTCCATGAGCAGTTCTTC; cdr3_aa: CASSLTPEVHEQFF; clone_size: NA; d_call: NA; v_call: TRBV18; j_call: TRBJ2-1
cdr3_nt: TGTGCCAGCAGCCTGAACCCCGGGACAGACTACGAGCAGTACTTC; cdr3_aa: CASSLNPGTDYEQYF; clone_size: NA; d_call: TRBD1; v_call: TRBV7-8; j_call: TRBJ2-7
cdr3_nt: TGTGCCAGCTCACCCGGACAGCAAGAGACCCAGTACTTC; cdr3_aa: CASSPGQQETQYF; clone_size: few; d_call: NA; v_call: TRBV18; j_call: TRBJ2-5
cdr3_nt: TGCGCCAGCAGCCAATTTCCGAGGGGGCGGGACACTGAAGCTTTCTTT; cdr3_aa: CASSQFPRGRDTEAFF; clone_size: once; d_call: TRBD1; v_call: TRBV4-1; j_call: TRBJ1-1
cdr3_nt: TGTGCCAGTCGGACAGATGGCAATCAGCCCCAGCATTTT; cdr3_aa: CASRTDGNQPQHF; clone_size: NA; d_call: NA; v_call: TRBV6-5; j_call: TRBJ1-5
cdr3_nt: TGTGCCAGCAGCCAGTCACATGGCTCTGGAAACACCATATATTTT; cdr3_aa: CASSQSHGSGNTIYF; clone_size: NA; d_call: NA; v_call: TRBV3-1/TRBV3-2; j_call: TRBJ1-3
cdr3_nt: TGTGCCAGCAGCCAGGCCGGATTCTATGGCTACACCTTC; cdr3_aa: CASSQAGFYGYTF; clone_size: NA; d_call: NA; v_call: TRBV7-9; j_call: TRBJ1-2
cdr3_nt: TGCGCCAGCAGACTTGGGACAGCGAACACCGGGGAGCTGTTTTTT; cdr3_aa: CASRLGTANTGELFF; clone_size: NA; d_call: TRBD1; v_call: TRBV5-1; j_call: TRBJ2-2
cdr3_nt: TGTGCCAGCAGCCCCCTTTCAGGCCCGAATGTAGATACGCAGTATTTT; cdr3_aa: CASSPLSGPNVDTQYF; clone_size: NA; d_call: NA; v_call: TRBV3-1/TRBV3-2; j_call: TRBJ2-3
cdr3_nt: TGTGCCAGCAGCTCCACGAGACAGGGGAGCAATCAGCCCCAGCATTTT; cdr3_aa: CASSSTRQGSNQPQHF; clone_size: NA; d_call: TRBD1; v_call: TRBV13; j_call: TRBJ1-5
cdr3_nt: TGTGCCAGCAGTTCCCCACAGGGGGGAGAAAAACTGTTTTTT; cdr3_aa: CASSSPQGGEKLFF; clone_size: NA; d_call: TRBD1; v_call: TRBV28; j_call: TRBJ1-4
cdr3_nt: TGCGCCAGCAGCTTGGGGACTAGCGGGGGGGCCGTTCGTAGCACAGATACGCAGTATTTT; cdr3_aa: CASSLGTSGGAVRSTDTQYF; clone_size: once; d_call: TRBD2; v_call: TRBV5-1; j_call: TRBJ2-3
cdr3_nt: TGCGCCAGCAGCTTGGTAGGTAGCGGAAGGCAAGAGACCCAGTACTTC; cdr3_aa: CASSLVGSGRQETQYF; clone_size: few; d_call: NA; v_call: TRBV5-1; j_call: TRBJ2-5
cdr3_nt: TGTGCCAGTAGTATATTGTCGGGTACAGGGGGCGACTATGGCTACACCTTC; cdr3_aa: CASSILSGTGGDYGYTF; clone_size: NA; d_call: TRBD1; v_call: TRBV19; j_call: TRBJ1-2